Shown below are 4 T cell receptor beta chains from a single sample sequenced in a study of early T cells in non-severe SARS-CoV-2 infection. TCRdb independently ran MiXCR on the 5' RACE reads; one entry per CDR3 protein. The data contain 55,000 to 70,000 distinct CDR3 sequences, over 4.5% of them seen just once; the ten biggest clones take up roughly 5%. The material sequenced was whole blood. Every receptor here comes from an adult who was a healthcare worker with PCR-confirmed SARS-CoV-2 infection or an uninfected control (not recorded which).

This clonotype was detected only a few times. The chain uses TRBV24-1 and TRBJ2-3, with 10 bases that match TRBD2. From germline, CDR1 is KGHDR and CDR2 SFDVKD. The junction had 22 bases not matched to a gene; V was cut back by 3 bases and J by 2 bases. This CDR3 region has 22 residues. CDR3 region: CATSDRYSRTSGNINNTDTQYF. The CDR3 DNA reads TGTGCCACCAGTGATCGATACAGTCGGACTAGCGGAAACATCAATAACACAGATACGCAGTATTTT.

This clonotype was observed many times. The chain couples TRBV7-8 to TRBJ1-5, with no clear D. The CDR3 is 15 residues long. V was shortened by 5 bases and J by 1 base, with 12 bases between the two germline ends. Germline V gene sequence: CDR1 SGHVS, CDR2 FQNEAQ. The CDR3 DNA is TGTGCCAGCAGCCACAGACCGGGGAGCAATCAGCCCCAGCATTTT. Protein product: CASSHRPGSNQPQHF.

The table lists this clonotype with many counts. The J gene is TRBJ2-5, the V gene TRBV11-2; weak D call: TRBD2 (5 bases). The germline V gene encodes CDR1 SGHAT and CDR2 FQNNGV. The CDR3 spans 15 residues. V was cut by 5 bases and J by 3 bases, with 16 bases left in between. The CDR3 nucleotides are TGTGCCAGCAGCATCCGAACGGGAACTGAAGAGACCCAGTACTTC. It specifies CASSIRTGTEETQYF.

The chain is built from TRBV7-9 and TRBJ2-7; no definite D call. With 1 base removed from V and 5 bases from J, the gap between germline ends came to 12 bases. Germline CDR1 and CDR2: SEHNR and FQNEAQ (reference sequence). The CDR3 totals 14 residues. This chain's CDR3 is CASSLDGYPHEQYF. CDR3 in DNA: TGTGCCAGCAGCTTAGACGGCTATCCACACGAGCAGTACTTC.